One sample yielded the 10 T cell receptor beta chains listed below, sequenced in a study of cytomegalovirus exposure and HLA in healthy donors. The PCR employed 60 Vbeta primers together with 13 Jbeta primers. Sequenced by immunoSEQ multiplex PCR; TCRdb stores in-frame clones only, minus some. The sample contains approximately 100,000 clones, around 70% of which appear only once. The specimen was PBMCs. The receptor source for this set is a middle-aged man in good health and CMV-seropositive.

The V gene is TRBV6-4, the J gene TRBJ2-1; weak D call: TRBD2 (5 bases). Deletions cut 0 bases from V and 9 bases from J, with 9 bases between. The CDR3 totals 13 residues. Germline lookup yields CDR1 MRHNA and CDR2 SNTAGT. The CDR3, as DNA: TGTGCCAGCAGTGACTCGAGGGAGACTGAGCAGTTCTTC. Translated, it gives CASSDSRETEQFF.

This clone was observed a few times. The rearrangement uses TRBV7-2 and TRBJ2-2; possibly TRBD1 for D (6 bases). V lost 6 bases to trimming and J lost 4 bases, with 15 bases between them. Germline assignment: CDR1 SGHTA and CDR2 FQGNSA. The length of the CDR3 is 15 residues. In DNA form, the CDR3 reads TGTGCCAGCAGGGTAACCGTGACAGGCACCGGGGAGCTGTTTTTT. Translating gives CASRVTVTGTGELFF.

The rearrangement links TRBV7-9 to TRBJ1-2, with 9 nucleotides matching TRBD1. Germline-derived CDR1 and CDR2 are SEHNR and FQNEAQ (reference sequence). CDR3 size: 14 residues. Trimming took 4 bases from V and 5 from J; bases not matched to a gene: 5. CDR3 nucleotide sequence: TGTGCCAGCAGCTCCGGGACAGGGAGGTATGGCTACACCTTC. This translates into CASSSGTGRYGYTF.

CDR3: CASSPEDRGTEAFF. The CDR3 nucleotides are TGCGCCAGCAGCCCAGAGGACAGGGGAACTGAAGCTTTCTTT. V usage is TRBV5-1 and J usage is TRBJ1-1; 9 bases agree with TRBD1. Trimming took 4 bases from V and 5 from J; bases not matched to a gene: 6. The CDR3 has 14 residues. Germline V CDR1 and CDR2: SGHRS, YFSETQ.

The rearrangement uses TRBV29-1 and TRBJ2-5; D gene unclear. V lost 4 bases and J 4 bases, leaving 4 bases between the germline ends. Germline CDR1 reads SQVTM; CDR2 reads ANQGSEA. CDR3 size: 10 residues. The CDR3 nucleotides read TGCAGCGTTGGCGGAGAGACCCAGTACTTC. Protein product: CSVGGETQYF.

This clone was counted between two and nine times. The V call is TRBV6-5, the J call TRBJ1-1; D is perhaps TRBD1 (6 bases). V was clipped by 10 bases and J by 1 base, with 13 bases between them. Looked up from germline, CDR1 is MNHEY and CDR2 is SVGAGI. The CDR3 spans 13 residues. The CDR3 DNA is TGTGCCACTGAAGACAGGCAGAACACTGAAGCTTTCTTT. Translated, it gives CATEDRQNTEAFF.

The chain combines TRBV6-6 with TRBJ2-3, with TRBD1 as a possible D gene (8 bases). V shed 5 bases and J shed 13 bases, with 16 bases lying between them. The CDR3 sequence is 12 residues long. Germline lookup yields CDR1 MNHNY and CDR2 SVGAGI (reference sequence). CDR3 sequence: CASSQQGAGEYF. CDR3 in DNA: TGTGCCAGCAGTCAGCAGGGGGCGGGAGAGTATTTT.

The V and J genes are TRBV28 and TRBJ1-3; tentative D call: TRBD1 (6 bases). This CDR3 has 14 amino acids. V lost 6 bases and J 0 bases, leaving 9 bases between the germline ends. Germline CDR1 is MDHEN and CDR2 is SYDVKM. The CDR3 region has the DNA TGTGCCAGCAGCACAGGGCCCTCTGGAAACACCATATATTTT. Its translation is CASSTGPSGNTIYF.

This sequence joins TRBV10-3 and TRBJ2-3, with 13 bases aligning to TRBD2. V was clipped by 3 bases and J by 8 bases; unmatched bases: 8. Germline CDR1 reads ENHRY; CDR2 reads SYGVKD. This CDR3 contains 16 residues. DNA of the CDR3: TGTGCCATCAGTGAACTGGGGGGACTAGCGGGAATTACGCAGTATTTT. Protein: CAISELGGLAGITQYF.

CDR3 in DNA: TGTGCCAGCAGCCCAAAGGCAGGACTAGCGGGAGAGTACGCGAATGAGCAGTTCTTC. This translates into CASSPKAGLAGEYANEQFF. The chain joins TRBV7-9 to TRBJ2-1; 13 bases are shared with TRBD2. In germline, CDR1 is SEHNR, CDR2 FQNEAQ (reference sequence). The V gene end was trimmed by 5 bases and the J gene end by 7 bases; junction bases not matched to a gene: 17. The CDR3 loop spans 19 amino acids.